This T cell receptor beta chain was captured by sequencing in a study of blood T cell repertoires in COVID-19. Individuals drawn from some 25 US areas were roughly 18 to 95 years old. Trimming took 5 bases from V and 11 from J, leaving 31 bases between them. CDR3 size: 17 residues. In germline, CDR1 is MDHEN, CDR2 SYDVKM. Clones were sequenced by immunoSEQ multiplex PCR, and TCRdb holds only the in-frame ones, with some missing. There are 300,000 or so clones in the sample; over 85% occur only once, and under 3% lies in the top ten. The chain couples TRBV28 to TRBJ2-7; perhaps TRBD2 as D (7 bases). The material sequenced was PBMCs or T cells enriched from blood (not recorded which). The clonotype originates from a woman aged 45 to 65 who had been exposed to COVID-19. CDR3 region: CASSQVPRRGGAEREYF. The CDR3, as DNA: TGTGCCAGCAGTCAAGTCCCTCGGAGGGGGGGCGCAGAGAGGGAGTACTTC.